One sample yielded the 7 T cell receptor beta chains listed below, sequenced in a study of T cell responses to AZD1222 COVID-19 vaccine. Sequenced by immunoSEQ multiplex PCR; TCRdb stores in-frame clones only, minus some. The repertoire consists of around 180,000 clones, with 88% occurring once and the leading ten covering around 8%. Sequenced material: peripheral blood, taken on day 0 of AZD1222 vaccination. Every receptor here comes from an adult in good health.

This chain links TRBV5-4 with TRBJ1-6; D is possibly TRBD1 (6 bases). V dropped 4 bases and J dropped 7 bases, with 15 bases sitting between them. The germline V gene has CDR1 SGHNT and CDR2 YYREEE (reference sequence). The CDR3 runs 15 residues. The CDR3 sequence: CASSPARGPNSPLHF. DNA of the CDR3: TGTGCCAGCAGCCCGGCGCGGGGGCCCAATTCACCCCTCCACTTT.

The gene calls are TRBV19 and TRBJ1-5; TRBD1 matches 7 bases. There are 15 residues in the CDR3. Germline trimming cut 4 bases from V and 6 bases from J; bases unmatched to any gene: 9. CDR1 and CDR2 from the germline V gene are LNHDA and SQIVND (reference sequence). CDR3 region: CASSRETGTSQPQHF. In DNA form, the CDR3 reads TGTGCCAGTAGTAGGGAGACAGGGACTAGTCAGCCCCAGCATTTT. Using reference TRBV19 and TRBJ1-5 for the parts outside the CDR3, the full variable domain is DGGITQSPKYLFRKEGQNVTLSCEQNLNHDAMYWYRQDPGQGLRLIYYSQIVNDFQKGDIAEGYSVSREKKESFPLTVTSAQKNPTAFYLCASSRETGTSQPQHFGDGTRLSIL.

The chain combines TRBV27 with TRBJ2-7; D may be TRBD1 (6 bases). V lost 2 bases and J 7 bases, leaving 18 bases between the germline ends. Germline CDR1 MNHEY, CDR2 SMNVEV (reference sequence). The CDR3 extends over 15 amino acids. CDR3 amino acids: CASSLTRQATGEQYF. CDR3 in DNA: TGTGCCAGCAGTTTAACTCGACAGGCCACGGGAGAGCAGTACTTC.

The rearrangement joins TRBV7-2 to TRBJ2-2; D may be TRBD2 (7 bases). CDR1 is SGHTA, CDR2 FQGNSA, per germline. V was shortened by 4 bases and J by 0 bases, with 15 bases between the two germline ends. The CDR3 has 17 amino acids. CDR3 nucleotides: TGTGCCAGCAGCTCTCATGGGGGGGGCGCGAACACCGGGGAGCTGTTTTTT. It translates to CASSSHGGGANTGELFF.

This chain joins TRBV30 and TRBJ1-2; 8 nucleotides line up with TRBD1. The trim removed 4 bases at V and 4 bases at J, leaving 5 bases unmatched. The CDR3 runs 13 residues. Germline V CDR1 and CDR2: GTSNPN, SVGIG (reference sequence). The CDR3 DNA follows: TGTGCCTGGACCAAGACAGGGGTCTATGGCTACACCTTC. Translating gives CAWTKTGVYGYTF.

The V and J genes are TRBV4-1 and TRBJ1-5; 7 bases are shared with TRBD1. J lost 7 bases, V lost 4 bases, and 10 bases had no gene match. The CDR3 contains 15 residues. Germline values: CDR1 MGHRA, CDR2 YSYEKL. As DNA, the CDR3 is TGCGCCAGCAGCCGATTAGGCAGGGGGGAACAGCCCCAGCATTTT. Its translation is CASSRLGRGEQPQHF.

The rearrangement uses TRBV6-1 and TRBJ1-2, with no clear D. V was pared by 1 base and J by 4 bases, with 13 bases between. CDR1 MNHNS and CDR2 SASEGT come from the germline V gene. The length of the CDR3 is 15 residues. The CDR3, as DNA: TGTGCCAGCAGTGAAGGCCTGGTAGGCCTCTATGGCTACACCTTC. It is translated as CASSEGLVGLYGYTF.